The rows below give T cell receptor beta chains drawn from one sample of a study of blood T cell repertoires in COVID-19. Generated by immunoSEQ multiplex PCR, the TCRdb table keeps only in-frame clones and is missing some. The sample comprises just under 35,000 clones, roughly 86% of which are singletons, and approximately 47% rests with the top ten. The sample consisted of peripheral blood. These receptors originate from a human donor in a cohort sampled during active COVID-19. Both conserved end residues are part of each CDR3.

v_call	j_call	cdr3_aa
TRBV6-2/TRBV6-3	TRBJ2-4	CASSYFDRKNIQYF
TRBV18	TRBJ2-1	CASSPPSGGTYNEQFF
TRBV7-2	TRBJ2-7	CASSPKGVTYEQYF
TRBV28	TRBJ2-7	CASRQYSGTGAMEQYF
TRBV6-2/TRBV6-3	TRBJ2-1	CASTPTLGQGNEQFF
TRBV14	TRBJ1-6	CASSPRDRGGSPLHF
TRBV5-1	TRBJ1-5	CASSLVGGAGDQPQHF
TRBV21-1	TRBJ2-3	CASSPRRGEAGVRNTQYF
TRBV28	TRBJ1-5	CASSPADRNVQPQHF
TRBV29-1	TRBJ1-1	CSVARGHANTEAFF
TRBV5-6	TRBJ1-1	CASSPTRLITEAFF
TRBV9	TRBJ2-2	CASSVESANGELFF
TRBV19	TRBJ2-7	CASSIRQGWSYEQYF
TRBV4-2	TRBJ1-2	CASSQGLGGLDYGYTF
TRBV7-2	TRBJ1-2	CASSQQGALNYGYTF
TRBV5-1	TRBJ1-1	CASSGGGRNTEAFF
TRBV19	TRBJ1-6	CASSSSSDRDNSPLHF
TRBV10-1	TRBJ1-1	CASSDPGGRTEAFF
TRBV7-2	TRBJ1-4	CASSTRQGRVELFF
TRBV28	TRBJ2-2	CASSWGGMSGSTGELFF
TRBV2	TRBJ2-7	CASTSAGAYEQYF
TRBV28	TRBJ1-2	CASSYGQSYGYTF
TRBV16	TRBJ2-7	CASSQSGQGGHEQYF
TRBV6-5	TRBJ1-5	CASRNTGKREPQHF
TRBV7-2	TRBJ2-1	CASSLDRGWHEQFF
TRBV11-2	TRBJ2-5	CASDRTGRQETQYF